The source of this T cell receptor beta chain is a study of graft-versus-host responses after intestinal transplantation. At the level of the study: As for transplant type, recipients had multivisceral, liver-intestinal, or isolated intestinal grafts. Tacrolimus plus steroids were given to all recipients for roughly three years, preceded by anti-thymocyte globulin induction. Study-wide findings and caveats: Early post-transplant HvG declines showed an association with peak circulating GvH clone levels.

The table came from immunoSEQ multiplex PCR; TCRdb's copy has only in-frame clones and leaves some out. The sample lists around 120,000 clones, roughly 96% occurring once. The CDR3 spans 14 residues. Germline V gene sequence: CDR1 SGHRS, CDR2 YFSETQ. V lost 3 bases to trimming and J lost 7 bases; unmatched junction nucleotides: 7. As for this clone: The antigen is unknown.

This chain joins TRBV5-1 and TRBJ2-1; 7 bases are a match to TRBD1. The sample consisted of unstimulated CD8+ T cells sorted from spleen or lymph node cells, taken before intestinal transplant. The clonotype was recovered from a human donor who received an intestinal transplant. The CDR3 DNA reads TGCGCCAGCAGCTCTCAGACAGGGCGTAATGAGCAGTTCTTC. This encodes CASSSQTGRNEQFF.